This note documents a single T cell receptor (beta chain) sequence. Its antigen has not been determined. Base qualities were left out, and no much larger clone turns up one base away. The CDR3 numbers 13 residues from cysteine through phenylalanine. Just CDR3 DNA is preserved here, 39 bases in frame from base 1. The germline V gene (reference sequence) sets CDR1 to WNHNN and CDR2 to SYGVQD. V and J lose 0 bases and 9 bases, and a span of 8 bases separates them. This specimen comes from a study of human T cells and chemical hapten exposure (dated by TCRdb to the early 2020s). About the full investigation: For sensitization, 2% DPC in acetone was applied to an approximately 2 cm by approximately 2 cm area of upper inner arm skin. Blood samples were taken from patients before sensitization (week 0) and then at 2, 6 and about 24 weeks after DPC sensitization. Throughout the study period of roughly five months, patients also received therapeutic DPC doses to the scalp every week. Around 30 alopecia patients provided blood for TCR sequencing at one to four time points (pre-sensitization, 2, 6 and 24 weeks). Patch testing was done on the upper back using Finn chambers containing 0.01% DPC, and results were scored after 6 days according to International Contact Dermatitis Research Group standards. The mostly female patient cohort included alopecia areata with under or over 50% scalp involvement, alopecia totalis and alopecia universalis. Libraries were combined into a pool for sequencing, and differences in TCR yield between samples came mainly from small differences in library volumes within the pool. The study tracked peripheral blood TCR repertoire changes in vivo during primary and secondary sensitization to the hapten diphenylcyclopropenone (DPC) in alopecia patients. Points the paper makes about the study in general: No change with DPC sensitization was found in the number of TCRs above 1 in 1000 frequency, and no evidence of global repertoire structure alterations was found. Compared with pre-sensitization or healthy control sets, expanded TCRs formed significantly more large CDR3 similarity clusters, which is consistent with antigen-driven responses. Alopecia, a presumed autoimmune disease, was present in all patients, so the immune response of the patients might differ from that of healthy individuals. Patch test score correlated positively with the number of PT1 expanded TCRs, reaching significance at thresholds 8, 16 and 32 but not at 4. Repeated subsampling changed both the strength of the expansion versus patch-test correlation and the threshold at which the correlation became significant.

To prepare the library, RACE was applied. The instrument was a NextSeq 500. Library preparation attached unique molecular identifiers to individual cDNA molecules for quantitative, reproducible TCR counting. For every blood RNA sample, sequencing covered both the TCR alpha and TCR beta chains. The paper's processing steps were these. Samples had a median of roughly 98,000 TCRs, with a range from about 23,224 to 750,000. V, J and CDR3 annotation of the TCR reads was performed with the Decombinator software suite. For the PS versus PT1 abundance plots, all samples were subsampled to the same number of TCRs (28,000). TCRs were defined as expanded if absent before sensitization and observed at least eight times at the 2-week time point. Using fastp trimming at Q25 and MiXCR clonotype assembly, TCRdb reanalyzed the public sequencing data and kept in-frame beta chains. Every entry covers one CDR3 protein and lists the most common genes and DNA from its rows. In this record, the V and J calls reflect TCRdb's handling and not the investigators' own analysis. This sample lists 300,000 to 450,000 distinct CDR3 sequences; roughly 4.8% were detected once. Jointly, the top ten make up under 3% of the sample.

The sample's time point label, in plain terms: patch test 1, 2 weeks after DPC sensitization. Per the publication, the treatment or condition label means: therapeutic diphenylcyclopropenone sensitization with weekly scalp DPC. Blood at each patch-test visit was drawn before the patch test was applied. Patients were eligible if aged 18 to 70, diagnosed with alopecia and judged suitable for DPC therapy, and pregnant patients were excluded. Total RNA was extracted from unfractionated whole blood that had been collected in Tempus Blood RNA tubes. The V and J genes are TRBV10-1 and TRBJ1-4, with TRBD1 perhaps the D gene, on 5 matching bases. The source was whole blood, collected in connection with sensitization to the hapten diphenylcyclopropenone (DPC). This TCR came from a woman aged 45-60 years with alopecia areata. Some clones in this sample may be carry-over from other donors' samples. The CDR3 has the sequence CASSESSGKKLFF. The bases read TGCGCCAGCAGTGAGTCGTCAGGGAAAAAACTGTTTTTT.